This TCR beta chain appears in the sequencing data of a study of cytomegalovirus exposure and HLA in healthy donors. For the study at large: Earlier results showed 90 million to 130 million unique TCR beta sequences derived from some 180 million T cells.

This CDR3 has 15 residues. The germline V and J ends were trimmed by 0 bases and 3 bases, with 10 bases remaining between them. CDR1 and CDR2 (germline): SGHDT, YYEEEE. General study points: Owing to their indistinguishability, certain V segments, notably TRBV6-2 and TRBV6-3, were excluded. With DRB1 most and HLA-C fewest, TCR association rates differed between HLA loci in a later analysis.

Amplification used 60 Vbeta primers and 13 Jbeta primers. Method: immunoSEQ multiplex PCR; TCRdb's copy keeps in-frame clones and lacks some. The table includes some 160,000 clones, over 75% detected once. Worth noting for this clone: Its antigen is still unknown.

The TCR comes from a woman between 25 and 40 years old in good health and CMV-seronegative. Sequencing was performed on PBMCs. This rearrangement joins TRBV5-6 to TRBJ1-5; D unclear. The CDR3 DNA follows: TGTGCCAGCAGCTTGGACAGCCGCTCCAATCAGCCCCAGCATTTT. Its translation is CASSLDSRSNQPQHF.